The clone carrying this T cell receptor beta chain was found a few times. The data are from a study of CDR3 diversity in severe acne. Each CDR3 protein is one row after TCRdb ran MiXCR on the PCR reads. Found here are about 90,000 distinct CDR3 sequences, approximately 49% of them singletons; the top ten hold approximately 10%. The CDR3 covers 13 residues. Germline V gene data show CDR1 as SGDLS and CDR2 as YYNGEE. Trimming stripped 4 bases from V and 2 bases from J, with 10 bases between. The TCR originated in a male donor with severe acne vulgaris. This rearrangement joins TRBV9 to TRBJ2-7; D is tentatively TRBD1 or TRBD2 (5 bases each). Sequences were obtained from blood. CDR3 in amino acids: CASSPGDPYEQYF. The CDR3 DNA reads TGTGCCAGCAGCCCTGGGGACCCCTACGAGCAGTACTTC.